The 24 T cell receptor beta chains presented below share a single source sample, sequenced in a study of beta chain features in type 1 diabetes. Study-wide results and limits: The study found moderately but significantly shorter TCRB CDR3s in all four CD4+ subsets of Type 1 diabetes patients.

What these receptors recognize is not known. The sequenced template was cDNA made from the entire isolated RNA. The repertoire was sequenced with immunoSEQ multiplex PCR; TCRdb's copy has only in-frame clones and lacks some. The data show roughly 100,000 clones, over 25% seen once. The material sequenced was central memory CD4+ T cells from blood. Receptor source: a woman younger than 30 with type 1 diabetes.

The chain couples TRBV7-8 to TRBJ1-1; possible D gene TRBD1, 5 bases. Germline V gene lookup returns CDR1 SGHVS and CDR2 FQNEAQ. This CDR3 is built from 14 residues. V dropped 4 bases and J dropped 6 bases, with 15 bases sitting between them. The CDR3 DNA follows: TGTGCCAGCAGCTCCAGGGTAGCGGGAGCTGAAGCTTTCTTT. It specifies CASSSRVAGAEAFF.

The CDR3 here is CASGRDSLGYNEQFF. The CDR3 nucleotides are TGTGCTAGTGGTCGGGACAGTCTCGGCTACAATGAGCAGTTCTTC. The V gene is TRBV12-5, the J gene TRBJ2-1; 7 bases fit TRBD1. CDR3 size: 15 residues. Germline V gene sequence: CDR1 LGHNT, CDR2 FRNRAP. Trimming removed 5 bases from V and 3 bases from J; junction bases left unmatched: 7. Supplemented by reference TRBV12-5 and TRBJ2-1, the full variable domain reads DARVTQTPRHKVTEMGQEVTMRCQPILGHNTVFWYRQTMMQGLELLAYFRNRAPLDDSGMPKDRFSAEMPDATLATLKIQPSEPRDSAVYFCASGRDSLGYNEQFFGPGTRLTVL.

CDR3: CASSARRTGETGELFF. CDR3 coding DNA: TGTGCCAGCAGCGCAAGACGGACAGGGGAGACCGGGGAGCTGTTTTTT. This chain uses TRBV9 with TRBJ2-2; TRBD1 matches 9 bases. This CDR3 has 16 residues. Germline CDR1 reads SGDLS; CDR2 reads YYNGEE. J was trimmed by 5 bases and V by 3 bases; bases with no gene match: 8.

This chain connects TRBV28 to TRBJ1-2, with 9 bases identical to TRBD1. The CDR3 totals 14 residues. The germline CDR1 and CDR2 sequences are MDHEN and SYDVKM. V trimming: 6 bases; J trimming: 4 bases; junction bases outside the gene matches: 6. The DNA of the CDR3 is TGTGCCAGCAGCGATGGACAGGGGTTCTATGGCTACACCTTC. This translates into CASSDGQGFYGYTF.

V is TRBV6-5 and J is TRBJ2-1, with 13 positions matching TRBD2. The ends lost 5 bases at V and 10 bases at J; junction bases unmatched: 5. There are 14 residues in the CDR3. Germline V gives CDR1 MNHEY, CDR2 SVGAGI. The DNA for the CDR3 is TGTGCCAGCAGTCCCGCGGGACTAGCGGGAGAGCAGTTCTTC. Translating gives CASSPAGLAGEQFF.

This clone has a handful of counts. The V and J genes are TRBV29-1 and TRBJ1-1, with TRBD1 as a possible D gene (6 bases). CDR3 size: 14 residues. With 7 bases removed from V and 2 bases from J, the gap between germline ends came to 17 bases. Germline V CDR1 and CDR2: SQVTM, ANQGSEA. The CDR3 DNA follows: TGCAGCGGGGCTGACAGGCCCTCTAACACTGAAGCTTTCTTT. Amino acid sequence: CSGADRPSNTEAFF. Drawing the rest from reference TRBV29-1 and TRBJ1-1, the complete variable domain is SAVISQKPSRDICQRGTSLTIQCQVDSQVTMMFWYRQQPGQSLTLIATANQGSEATYESGFVIDKFPISRPNLTFSTLTVSNMSPEDSSIYLCSGADRPSNTEAFFGQGTRLTVV.

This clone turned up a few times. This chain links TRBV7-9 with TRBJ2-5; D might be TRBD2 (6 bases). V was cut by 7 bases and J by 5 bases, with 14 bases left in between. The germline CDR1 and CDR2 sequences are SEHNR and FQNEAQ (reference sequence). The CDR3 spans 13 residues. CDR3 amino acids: CASTAAGLETQYF. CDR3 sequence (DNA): TGTGCCAGCACCGCCGCGGGGTTGGAGACCCAGTACTTC.

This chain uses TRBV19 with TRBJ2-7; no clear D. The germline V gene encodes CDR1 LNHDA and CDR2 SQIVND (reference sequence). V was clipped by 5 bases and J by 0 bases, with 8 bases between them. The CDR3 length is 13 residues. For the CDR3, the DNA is TGTGCCAGTAGTCACCCCAGCTCCTACGAGCAGTACTTC. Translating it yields CASSHPSSYEQYF.

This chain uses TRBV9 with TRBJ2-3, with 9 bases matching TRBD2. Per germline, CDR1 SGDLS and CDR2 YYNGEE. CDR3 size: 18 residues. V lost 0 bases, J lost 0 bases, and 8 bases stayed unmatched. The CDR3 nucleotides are TGTGCCAGCAGCGTAGCCCAATCGACTAGCGGTAGCACAGATACGCAGTATTTT. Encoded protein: CASSVAQSTSGSTDTQYF.

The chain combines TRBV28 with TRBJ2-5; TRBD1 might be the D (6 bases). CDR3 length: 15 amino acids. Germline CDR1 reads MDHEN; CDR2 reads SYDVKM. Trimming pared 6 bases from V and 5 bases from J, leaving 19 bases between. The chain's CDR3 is CASSLSGVNWETQYF. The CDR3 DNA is TGTGCCAGCAGCCTCTCAGGGGTCAATTGGGAGACCCAGTACTTC.

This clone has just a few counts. Here the CDR3 DNA reads TGCAGCGTTTTGCCCGGGTATCCTAACTATGGCTACACCTTC. Translation gives CSVLPGYPNYGYTF. The J gene is TRBJ1-2, the V gene TRBV29-1; D not certain. The CDR3 totals 14 residues. Germline V gene data show CDR1 as SQVTM and CDR2 as ANQGSEA. V lost 5 bases to trimming and J lost 0 bases, with 13 bases between them.

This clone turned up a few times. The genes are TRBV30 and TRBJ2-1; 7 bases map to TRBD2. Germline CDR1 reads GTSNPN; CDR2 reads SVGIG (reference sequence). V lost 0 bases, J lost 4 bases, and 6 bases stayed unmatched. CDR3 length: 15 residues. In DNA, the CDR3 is TGTGCCTGGAGTGTACCCAGCGGGAATTACAATGAGCAGTTCTTC. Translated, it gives CAWSVPSGNYNEQFF.

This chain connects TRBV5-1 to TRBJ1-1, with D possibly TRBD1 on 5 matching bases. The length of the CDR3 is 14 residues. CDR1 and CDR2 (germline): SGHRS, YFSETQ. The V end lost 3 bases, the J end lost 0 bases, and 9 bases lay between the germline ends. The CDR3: CASSSKTVNTEAFF. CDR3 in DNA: TGCGCCAGCAGCTCCAAGACAGTGAACACTGAAGCTTTCTTT.

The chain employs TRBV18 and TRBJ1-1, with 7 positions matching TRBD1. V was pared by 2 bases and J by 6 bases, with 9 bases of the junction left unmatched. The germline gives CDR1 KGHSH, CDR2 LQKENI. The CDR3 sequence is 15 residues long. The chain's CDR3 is CASSPVDRVGPEAFF. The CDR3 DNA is TGTGCCAGCTCACCAGTCGACAGGGTCGGGCCTGAAGCTTTCTTT.

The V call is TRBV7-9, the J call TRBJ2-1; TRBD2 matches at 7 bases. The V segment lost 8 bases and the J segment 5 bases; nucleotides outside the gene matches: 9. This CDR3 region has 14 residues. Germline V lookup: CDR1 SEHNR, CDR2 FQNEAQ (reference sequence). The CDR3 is CASSPGLADNEQFF. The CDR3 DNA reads TGTGCCAGCTCCCCCGGGCTAGCGGACAATGAGCAGTTCTTC.

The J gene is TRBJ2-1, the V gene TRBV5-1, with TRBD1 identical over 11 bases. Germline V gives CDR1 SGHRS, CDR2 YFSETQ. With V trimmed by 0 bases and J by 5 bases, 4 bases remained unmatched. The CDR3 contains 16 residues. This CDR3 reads CASSLAGTGGNNEQFF. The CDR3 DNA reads TGCGCCAGCAGCTTGGCCGGGACAGGGGGAAACAATGAGCAGTTCTTC.

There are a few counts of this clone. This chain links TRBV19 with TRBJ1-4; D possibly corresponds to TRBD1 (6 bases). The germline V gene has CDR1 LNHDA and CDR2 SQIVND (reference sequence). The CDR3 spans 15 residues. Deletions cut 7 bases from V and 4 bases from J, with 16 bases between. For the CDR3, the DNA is TGTGCCAGTACCCCACCAGGGGCGGTTAATGAAAAACTGTTTTTT. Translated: CASTPPGAVNEKLFF.

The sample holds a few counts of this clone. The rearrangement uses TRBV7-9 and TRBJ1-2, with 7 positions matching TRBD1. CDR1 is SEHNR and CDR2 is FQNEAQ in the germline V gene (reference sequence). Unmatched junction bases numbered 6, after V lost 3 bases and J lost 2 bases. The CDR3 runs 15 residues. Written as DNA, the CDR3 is TGTGCCAGCAGCTTCGGACAGGCATCCAACTATGGCTACACCTTC. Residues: CASSFGQASNYGYTF. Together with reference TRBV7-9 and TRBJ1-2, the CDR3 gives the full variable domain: DTGVSQNPRHKITKRGQNVTFRCDPISEHNRLYWYRQTLGQGPEFLTYFQNEAQLEKSRLLSDRFSAERPKGSFSTLEIQRTEQGDSAMYLCASSFGQASNYGYTFGSGTRLTVV.

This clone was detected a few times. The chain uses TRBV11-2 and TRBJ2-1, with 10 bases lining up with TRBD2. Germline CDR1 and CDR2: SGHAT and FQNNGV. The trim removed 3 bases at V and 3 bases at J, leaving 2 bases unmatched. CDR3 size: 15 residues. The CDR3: CASSFTSGNYNEQFF. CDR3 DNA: TGTGCCAGCAGCTTTACTAGCGGGAACTACAATGAGCAGTTCTTC.

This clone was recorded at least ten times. CDR3 residues: CASSGRNPSTDTQYF. CDR3 nucleotides: TGTGCCAGCAGCGGGCGTAATCCTAGCACAGATACGCAGTATTTT. The chain carries TRBV7-9 and TRBJ2-3; D unclear. The CDR3 totals 15 residues. V was shortened by 5 bases and J by 0 bases, with 12 bases between the two germline ends. Germline V gene sequence: CDR1 SEHNR, CDR2 FQNEAQ (reference sequence).

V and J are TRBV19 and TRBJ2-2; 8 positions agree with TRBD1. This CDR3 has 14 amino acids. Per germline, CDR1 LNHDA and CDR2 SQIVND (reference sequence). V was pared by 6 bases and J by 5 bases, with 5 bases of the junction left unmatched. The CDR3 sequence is CASSGQGATGELFF. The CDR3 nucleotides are TGTGCCAGTAGCGGACAGGGTGCTACCGGGGAGCTGTTTTTT.

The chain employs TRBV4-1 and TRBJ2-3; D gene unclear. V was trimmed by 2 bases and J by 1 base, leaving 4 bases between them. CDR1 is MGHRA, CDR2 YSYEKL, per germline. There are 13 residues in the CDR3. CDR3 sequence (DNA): TGCGCCAGCAGCCAACCTGGCACAGATACGCAGTATTTT. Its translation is CASSQPGTDTQYF.

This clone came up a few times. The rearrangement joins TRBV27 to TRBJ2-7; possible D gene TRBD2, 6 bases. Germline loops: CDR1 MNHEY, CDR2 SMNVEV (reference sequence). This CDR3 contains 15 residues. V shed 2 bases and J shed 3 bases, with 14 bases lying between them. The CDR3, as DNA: TGTGCCAGCAGTTTACACTCGGCGGGAAGCTACGAGCAGTACTTC. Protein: CASSLHSAGSYEQYF.

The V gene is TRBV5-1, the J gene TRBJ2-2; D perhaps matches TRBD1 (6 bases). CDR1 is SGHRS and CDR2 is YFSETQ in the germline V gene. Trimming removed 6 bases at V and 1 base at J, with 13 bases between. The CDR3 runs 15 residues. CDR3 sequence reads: CASTVLQGNTGELFF. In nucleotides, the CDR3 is TGCGCCAGCACGGTACTACAGGGGAACACCGGGGAGCTGTTTTTT.